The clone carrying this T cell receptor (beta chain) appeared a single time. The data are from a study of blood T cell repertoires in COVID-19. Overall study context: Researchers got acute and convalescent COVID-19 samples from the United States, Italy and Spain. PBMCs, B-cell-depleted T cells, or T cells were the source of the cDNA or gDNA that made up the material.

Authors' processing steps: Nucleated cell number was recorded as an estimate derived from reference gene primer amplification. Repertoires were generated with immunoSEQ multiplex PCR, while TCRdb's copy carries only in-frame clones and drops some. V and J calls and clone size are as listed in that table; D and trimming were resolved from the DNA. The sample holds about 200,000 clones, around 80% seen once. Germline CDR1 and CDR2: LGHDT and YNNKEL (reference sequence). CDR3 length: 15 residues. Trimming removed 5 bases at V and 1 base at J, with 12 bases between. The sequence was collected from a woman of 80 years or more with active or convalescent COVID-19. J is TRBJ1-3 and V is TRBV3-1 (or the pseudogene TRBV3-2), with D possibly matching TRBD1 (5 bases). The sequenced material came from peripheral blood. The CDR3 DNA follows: TGTGCCAGCAGCGATACCGGGGGTTCTGGAAACACCATATATTTT. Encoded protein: CASSDTGGSGNTIYF.